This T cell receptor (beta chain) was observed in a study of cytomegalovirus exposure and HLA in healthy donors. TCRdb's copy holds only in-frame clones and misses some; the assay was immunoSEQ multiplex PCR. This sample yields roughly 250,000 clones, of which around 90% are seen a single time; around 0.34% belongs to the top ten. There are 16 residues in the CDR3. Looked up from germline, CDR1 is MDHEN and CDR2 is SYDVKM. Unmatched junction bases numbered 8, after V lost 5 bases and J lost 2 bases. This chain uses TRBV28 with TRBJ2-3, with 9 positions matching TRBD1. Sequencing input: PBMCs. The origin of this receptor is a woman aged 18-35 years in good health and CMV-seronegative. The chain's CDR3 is CASSGTGRSLTDTQYF. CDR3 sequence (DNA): TGTGCCAGCAGTGGGACAGGGAGGAGCCTCACAGATACGCAGTATTTT. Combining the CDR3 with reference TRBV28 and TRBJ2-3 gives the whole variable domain DVKVTQSSRYLVKRTGEKVFLECVQDMDHENMFWYRQDPGLGLRLIYFSYDVKMKEKGDIPEGYSVSREKKERFSLILESASTNQTSMYLCASSGTGRSLTDTQYFGPGTRLTVL.